This T cell receptor beta chain was observed in a study of T-cell reconstitution after alpha-beta-depleted transplantation in children. Study conclusions and caveats: Approximately two months post-transplant, alpha-beta T cells reportedly originated from several hundred expanded graft clones. By one year post-transplant, T-cell counts and diversity largely arose from T cells that were newly produced.

The CDR3 is 16 residues long. With 0 bases removed from V and 6 bases from J, the gap between germline ends came to 18 bases. Germline V lookup: CDR1 DFQATT, CDR2 SNEGSKA (reference sequence). In the case of this clonotype: No antigen is known for it.

Unique molecular identifiers were incorporated when the TCRbeta library was constructed. In TCRdb, the PCR reads were re-called with MiXCR into one record per CDR3 protein. Altogether some 830,000 distinct CDR3 sequences are present, 15% to 20% being singletons, with the ten largest covering about 4.6%. The chain couples TRBV20-1 to TRBJ1-5; D is undetermined. This specimen consisted of PBMCs, mostly from graft donor cells, obtained 360 days after TCRalphabeta/CD19-depleted stem cell transplant. The source is a male patient aged 10 to 17 who had a stem cell transplant for acute lymphoblastic leukemia, so the T cells may come from the graft donor. In DNA form, the CDR3 reads TGCAGTGCTAGAGATAAATACACGGGGTCGGGTCAGCCCCAGCATTTT. Translation: CSARDKYTGSGQPQHF.